Listed below are T cell receptor beta chains from one sample, sequenced in a study of T cell repertoires in ileal Crohn's disease. Profiling relied on immunoSEQ multiplex PCR, and the TCRdb table lists in-frame clones only, not all of them. The table has about 7,900 clones, roughly 72% seen once. Sequencing used ileal tissue. The receptors stem from an adult with Crohn's disease. Each CDR3 is given with its conserved first and last residue. D genes are given only for firm matches. Size is stated for part of the rows, as once, few or many counts, or as a class when the clone is expanded.

D gene: -
V gene: TRBV5-1
J gene: TRBJ1-1
clone size: -
CDR3 DNA: TGCGCCAGCAGCCTTGTTGGGGCAGTTAAGAACACTGAAGCTTTCTTT
CDR3 protein: CASSLVGAVKNTEAFF

D gene: -
V gene: TRBV18
J gene: TRBJ1-6
clone size: -
CDR3 DNA: TGTGCCAGCTCGAGGAAGGGGGAAGACAATTCACCCCTCCACTTT
CDR3 protein: CASSRKGEDNSPLHF

D gene: -
V gene: TRBV5-1
J gene: TRBJ2-1
clone size: -
CDR3 DNA: TGCGCCAGCAGCTTGGCGCCCGGAGGGAATGAGCAGTTCTTC
CDR3 protein: CASSLAPGGNEQFF

D gene: -
V gene: TRBV6-6
J gene: TRBJ1-1
clone size: once
CDR3 DNA: TGTGCCAGCAGTTTTACAGGGTACACTGAAGCTTTCTTT
CDR3 protein: CASSFTGYTEAFF

D gene: -
V gene: TRBV7-3
J gene: TRBJ2-6
clone size: -
CDR3 DNA: TGTGCCAGCAGCTTATCCCTACTCTCTGGGGCCAACGTCCTGACTTTC
CDR3 protein: CASSLSLLSGANVLTF

D gene: TRBD2
V gene: TRBV6-1
J gene: TRBJ2-1
clone size: -
CDR3 DNA: TGTGCCAGCAGTGAAGCGCCTGGCGGGGGGGCCGATGAGCAGTTCTTC
CDR3 protein: CASSEAPGGGADEQFF

D gene: TRBD1
V gene: TRBV7-2
J gene: TRBJ1-5
clone size: -
CDR3 DNA: TGTGCCAGCAGCGGAAGGGGGCGCCGCGGTAGCAATCAGCCCCAGCATTTT
CDR3 protein: CASSGRGRRGSNQPQHF

D gene: -
V gene: TRBV5-1
J gene: TRBJ2-7
clone size: once
CDR3 DNA: TGCGCCAGCAGCTTGGCCGCCGGTCCCTACGAGCAGTACTTC
CDR3 protein: CASSLAAGPYEQYF

D gene: -
V gene: TRBV2
J gene: TRBJ1-2
clone size: -
CDR3 DNA: TGTGCCAGCAGTGAACTTGTCGGCACAGACTATGGCTACACCTTC
CDR3 protein: CASSELVGTDYGYTF

D gene: TRBD1
V gene: TRBV9
J gene: TRBJ2-7
clone size: -
CDR3 DNA: TGTGCCAGCAGCGGCGGGACAGGGCGAGCCGAGCAGTACTTC
CDR3 protein: CASSGGTGRAEQYF

D gene: -
V gene: TRBV5-1
J gene: TRBJ1-1
clone size: -
CDR3 DNA: TGCGCCAGCAGCTTGGTGACAGACACTGAAGCTTTCTTT
CDR3 protein: CASSLVTDTEAFF

D gene: TRBD1
V gene: TRBV9
J gene: TRBJ2-2
clone size: -
CDR3 DNA: TGTGCCAGCAGCGTAGGGGACAGGAGTACCGGGGAGCTGTTTTTT
CDR3 protein: CASSVGDRSTGELFF

D gene: -
V gene: TRBV7-8
J gene: TRBJ1-5
clone size: -
CDR3 DNA: TGTGCCAGCAGCCAACAGGGAGGGGTCGATCAGCCCCAGCATTTT
CDR3 protein: CASSQQGGVDQPQHF

D gene: -
V gene: TRBV14
J gene: TRBJ1-2
clone size: few
CDR3 DNA: TGTGCCAGCAGCCAAGATTCCGGGATCTATGGCTACACCTTC
CDR3 protein: CASSQDSGIYGYTF